Presented here are 14 T cell receptor beta chains from one specimen sequenced in a study of blood T cell repertoires in COVID-19 (dated by TCRdb to the early 2020s). Receptor libraries were prepared by the immunoSEQ multiplex PCR assay. Not all clones reach the TCRdb copy of this immuneACCESS table, which keeps in-frame sequences only. Checked studies attribute under half of the gap to unresolved V genes and leave the rest unexplained. Within this sample are tens of thousands of clones, with more than 60% of them counted one time only. Of the sample, around 14% falls within the top ten clones. The sequenced sample was peripheral blood. These receptors all stem from a woman between 65 and 79 years old with acute or convalescent COVID-19.

The V gene is TRBV6-1, the J gene TRBJ1-4; the D is unclear. The CDR3 length is 13 residues. V was cut by 1 base and J by 8 bases, with 8 bases left in between. CDR1 and CDR2 (germline): MNHNS, SASEGT. CDR3 amino acids: CASSEDMKEKLFF. CDR3 nucleotides: TGTGCCAGCAGTGAAGACATGAAGGAAAAACTGTTTTTT.

This chain joins TRBV4-2 and TRBJ1-2, with 8 bases fitting TRBD1. The CDR3 is 15 residues long. Germline values: CDR1 LGHNA, CDR2 YNFKEQ. The V and J ends lost 1 base and 6 bases, in that order; junction bases with no gene match: 7. CDR3 sequence (DNA): TGTGCCAGCAGCCAAGGCCTGGGACAGGTAGATGGCTACACCTTC. It encodes CASSQGLGQVDGYTF.

The rearrangement joins TRBV27 to TRBJ1-6; the D is unclear. Deletions cut 2 bases from V and 9 bases from J, with 8 bases between. CDR3 length: 13 residues. Germline-derived CDR1 and CDR2 are MNHEY and SMNVEV (reference sequence). The CDR3 DNA reads as TGTGCCAGCAGTTTAGCTCCAGGTTCACCCCTCCACTTT. This sequence encodes CASSLAPGSPLHF.

This clone was seen a few times. The rearrangement uses TRBV27 and TRBJ2-2; 8 bases align to TRBD1. V shed 6 bases, J shed 6 bases, and the junction held 21 bases outside the gene matches. From germline, CDR1 is MNHEY and CDR2 SMNVEV (reference sequence). The length of the CDR3 is 19 residues. The CDR3 reads CASRPPRAGGFTLAGELFF. Here the CDR3 DNA reads TGTGCCAGCAGACCCCCCCGGGCAGGGGGCTTCACATTAGCCGGGGAGCTGTTTTTT.

V is TRBV19 and J is TRBJ2-3; D unresolved. V shed 6 bases and J shed 2 bases, with 12 bases lying between them. The germline V gene has CDR1 LNHDA and CDR2 SQIVND (reference sequence). This CDR3 is built from 14 residues. CDR3 sequence: CASSSYSATDTQYF. The CDR3 nucleotides read TGTGCCAGTAGCTCCTATAGTGCCACAGATACGCAGTATTTT.

The CDR3 sequence: CASSPRGSANTGELFF. The CDR3 nucleotides are TGTGCCAGCTCACCACGAGGCAGTGCGAACACCGGGGAGCTGTTTTTT. V and J are TRBV18 and TRBJ2-2, with unresolved D. The CDR3 spans 16 residues. Germline CDR1 is KGHSH and CDR2 is LQKENI. The V and J ends lost 1 base and 0 bases respectively, with 9 bases between them.

V usage is TRBV3-1 (or the pseudogene TRBV3-2) and J usage is TRBJ1-1; the D gene is possibly TRBD1 (5 bases). Germline V gene lookup returns CDR1 LGHDT and CDR2 YNNKEL (reference sequence). Between the trimmed V and J ends, which lost 0 bases and 2 bases, there was a span of 16 bases. CDR3 size: 17 residues. CDR3 sequence reads: CASSQDTRGLKNTEAFF. CDR3 nucleotides: TGTGCCAGCAGCCAAGATACAAGGGGATTGAAAAACACTGAAGCTTTCTTT.

This clone was observed a few times. The V and J genes are TRBV23-1 and TRBJ2-5; D is uncertain. TRBV23-1 is placed among ORFs of uncertain function. This CDR3 comprises 12 residues. Trimming removed 9 bases from V and 2 bases from J, with 10 bases in between. CDR3 bases: TGCGCCAGGGTGAGGTTTCAAGAGACCCAGTACTTC. This sequence encodes CARVRFQETQYF.

This chain uses TRBV19 with TRBJ1-2; 10 positions agree with TRBD1. CDR1 and CDR2 from the germline V gene are LNHDA and SQIVND (reference sequence). V was clipped by 9 bases and J by 3 bases; unmatched bases: 10. The CDR3 is made up of 15 amino acids. The CDR3 sequence: CASRRDRGEDYGYTF. CDR3 sequence (DNA): TGTGCCAGCAGAAGGGACAGGGGAGAGGACTATGGCTACACCTTC.

The V call is TRBV5-1, the J call TRBJ2-6; possible D gene TRBD1, 6 bases. The CDR3 has 16 amino acids. CDR1 SGHRS and CDR2 YFSETQ come from the germline V gene. Trimming stripped 2 bases from V and 2 bases from J, with 11 bases between. In DNA form, the CDR3 reads TGCGCCAGCAGCTTAACAGGGCTCACTGGGGCCAACGTCCTGACTTTC. Amino acids: CASSLTGLTGANVLTF.

The V call is TRBV3-1 (or the pseudogene TRBV3-2), the J call TRBJ1-6; 7 bases map to TRBD1. This CDR3 is built from 14 residues. Per germline, CDR1 LGHDT and CDR2 YNNKEL (reference sequence). V lost 0 bases to trimming and J lost 9 bases; unmatched junction nucleotides: 2. CDR3 sequence (DNA): TGTGCCAGCAGCCAAGAGACAGGGCCTTCACCCCTCCACTTT. It encodes CASSQETGPSPLHF.

The chain couples TRBV5-1 to TRBJ1-5; D ambiguous. The V gene's germline CDR1 is SGHRS and CDR2 YFSETQ. V was pared by 4 bases and J by 7 bases, with 18 bases between. CDR3 length: 15 residues. The CDR3 DNA sequence: TGCGCCAGCAGCCTTGAGCCAGACACCCCGCAGCCCCAGCATTTT. It translates to CASSLEPDTPQPQHF.

The rearrangement joins TRBV5-1 to TRBJ1-4; D perhaps matches TRBD1 (6 bases). V lost 0 bases to trimming and J lost 5 bases, with 20 bases between them. CDR1 is SGHRS, CDR2 YFSETQ, per germline. There are 18 residues in the CDR3. The CDR3 bases are TGCGCCAGCAGCTTGGATAGGCGGGTCAGGGGACCGAATGAAAAACTGTTTTTT. This gives the protein CASSLDRRVRGPNEKLFF.

This clone showed up just a few times. This chain connects TRBV3-1 (or the pseudogene TRBV3-2) to TRBJ2-7; D is ambiguous. The CDR3 extends over 13 amino acids. Trimming removed 4 bases at V and 2 bases at J, with 9 bases between. Germline CDR1 and CDR2: LGHDT and YNNKEL (reference sequence). This CDR3 is CASSRRGTYEQYF. The CDR3 DNA reads as TGTGCCAGCAGCCGACGCGGAACCTACGAGCAGTACTTC.